The rows below give T cell receptor beta chains drawn from one sample of a study of cytomegalovirus exposure and HLA in healthy donors. Data came from immunoSEQ multiplex PCR; TCRdb stores just in-frame clones and leaves some out. Of roughly 160,000 clones in the sample, 75% to 85% were seen once. The specimen sequenced was PBMCs. These receptors originate from a man between 25 and 39 years old in good health and CMV-seronegative. The CDR3 runs from the conserved cysteine through the conserved F or W. D genes are given only for firm matches. Rows give clone size only sometimes, using once, few, many, or a class for an expanded clone.

V,size,D,J,DNA,CDR3
TRBV10-3,once,-,TRBJ1-1,TGTGCCATCAGTGAGACAGGATTGAACACTGAAGCTTTCTTT,CAISETGLNTEAFF
TRBV10-3,-,-,TRBJ2-6,TGTGCCATCAGAGAACAGGGTCCTGGGGCCAACGTCCTGACTTTC,CAIREQGPGANVLTF
TRBV28,-,TRBD1,TRBJ1-5,TGTGCCAGCAGCCAACAGGGGGACGGCAATCAGCCCCAGCATTTT,CASSQQGDGNQPQHF
TRBV19,-,-,TRBJ1-5,TGTGCCAGTAGTATCACAACGGAGCAGCCCCAGCATTTT,CASSITTEQPQHF
TRBV28,few,TRBD1,TRBJ2-1,TGTGCCAGCACCCAGACAGGGGGAGATCTAAGGAAGCAGTTCTTC,CASTQTGGDLRKQFF
TRBV5-6,once,-,TRBJ1-2,TGTGCCAGCAGCTCAGTGACAGACCCTAACTATGGCTACACCTTC,CASSSVTDPNYGYTF
TRBV6-1,few,-,TRBJ2-5,TGTGCCAGCAGTACCCTAGGGACCCAGTACTTC,CASSTLGTQYF
TRBV21-1,-,-,TRBJ2-7,TGTGCCAGCAGCAATCTCGGGGGTTCGTCCTCCTACGAGCAGTACTTC,CASSNLGGSSSYEQYF
TRBV7-9,-,-,TRBJ1-5,TGTGCCAGCAGCTTAGCGGGCTTCAATCAGCCCCAGCATTTT,CASSLAGFNQPQHF
TRBV28,-,TRBD1,TRBJ2-7,TGTGCCAGCAGCACCGGGACAGGTCCTTTGAATGCGTACTTC,CASSTGTGPLNAYF
TRBV7-9,-,-,TRBJ2-5,TGTGCCAGCAGCCTCCGGGTACAAGAGACCCAGTACTTC,CASSLRVQETQYF
TRBV7-3,-,TRBD2,TRBJ2-5,TGTGCCAGCAGCCCGTTAGCGGGGACGTCCAGGGGGACCCAGTACTTC,CASSPLAGTSRGTQYF
TRBV6-1,-,TRBD2,TRBJ2-7,TGTGCCAGCAGTGAAGCCCCTAGCGGTGACTACGAGCAGTACTTC,CASSEAPSGDYEQYF
TRBV5-4,once,TRBD2,TRBJ2-1,TGTGCCAGCAGCCCGACCGGGACTAGGAACTACAATGAGCAGTTCTTC,CASSPTGTRNYNEQFF
TRBV27,-,TRBD2,TRBJ2-1,TGTGCCAGCAGTTTTCCGGGACTAGCCTACAATGAGCAGTTCTTC,CASSFPGLAYNEQFF
TRBV28,-,-,TRBJ1-1,TGTGCCAGCAGTAATGGGGCAGGGCATGAAGCTTTCTTT,CASSNGAGHEAFF
TRBV4-1,few,-,TRBJ2-5,TGCGCCAGCAGCCAAGTCGGTTTACTTCAAGAGACCCAGTACTTC,CASSQVGLLQETQYF
TRBV11-3,-,TRBD1,TRBJ2-7,TGTGCCAGCAGCTTAGCGCGGGACAGGGAGTCCTACGAGCAGTACTTC,CASSLARDRESYEQYF
TRBV27,-,TRBD1,TRBJ1-1,TGTGCCAGCAGTTTCCTCCAACCAGGGGGAGAGACTGAAGCTTTCTTT,CASSFLQPGGETEAFF
TRBV5-1,-,TRBD1,TRBJ1-5,TGCGCCAGCAGCTTGGGGACAGGGGTTCAAGGTCAGCCCCAGCATTTT,CASSLGTGVQGQPQHF
TRBV2,-,-,TRBJ1-5,TGTGCCAGCAGCGAGGGGAGGTATACGCCCCAGCATTTT,CASSEGRYTPQHF
TRBV6-1,few,-,TRBJ2-3,TGTGCCAGCAGTGAAGTTGCGGGAGATACGCAGTATTTT,CASSEVAGDTQYF
TRBV19,-,-,TRBJ1-1,TGTGCCAGTGCAACCAGGGGAGGGGGAAACACTGAAGCTTTCTTT,CASATRGGGNTEAFF
TRBV10-3,-,-,TRBJ2-1,TGTGCCATCAAGAGGGTAGCGGACAATGAGCAGTTCTTC,CAIKRVADNEQFF
TRBV6-1,few,-,TRBJ1-1,TGTGCCAGCAGTGGTCAGGGAATCACTGAAGCTTTCTTT,CASSGQGITEAFF
TRBV4-1,-,TRBD1,TRBJ2-7,TGCGCCAGCAGCCCCTCGGACAGGGCTATCTACGAGCAGTACTTC,CASSPSDRAIYEQYF
TRBV5-6,-,TRBD2,TRBJ2-3,TGTGCCAGCAGCCGGGGACTAGCGGGGACCACAGATACGCAGTATTTT,CASSRGLAGTTDTQYF
TRBV19,once,TRBD1,TRBJ1-1,TGTGCCAGTACCCTCCTAGGGGGCAACACTGAAGCTTTCTTT,CASTLLGGNTEAFF
TRBV7-6,-,TRBD1,TRBJ1-2,TGTGCCAGCAGCCCCAGAGACAGGGGATTGGGCTACACCTTC,CASSPRDRGLGYTF
TRBV6-5,-,TRBD1,TRBJ1-6,TGTGCCAGCTACAACAGGGGCAATTCACCCCTCCACTTT,CASYNRGNSPLHF